This TCR beta chain was documented in a study of cytomegalovirus exposure and HLA in healthy donors. For the study at large: The roughly 120 validation repertoires were reported in a later analysis to have been generated on the same platform as the roughly 700 first-cohort repertoires. Overall study findings and caveats: Among the CMV-associated chains, a few were confirmed in vitro as specific for CMV antigens. The authors enumerated around 150 TCR beta chains as linked to cytomegalovirus.

The CDR3 extends over 11 amino acids. After removal of 6 bases from V and 10 bases from J, the junction contained 6 bases not matched to a gene. Germline assignment: CDR1 DFQATT and CDR2 SNEGSKA (reference sequence). About this clone itself: The antigen is undetermined.

Only in-frame clones appear in the TCRdb table, and some are missing; sequencing was by immunoSEQ multiplex PCR. The sample includes about 43,000 clones, 90% to 95% of them seen just once. The chain is built from TRBV20-1 and TRBJ2-3; 8 bases are shared with TRBD2. Sequencing was done on a sample of PBMCs. The sequence derives from a man younger than 35 in good health and CMV-seronegative. CDR3: CSAAGTSPQYF. The CDR3 DNA is TGCAGTGCAGCCGGGACTAGTCCGCAGTATTTT.